This T cell receptor (beta chain) stems from a study of T cell responses to AZD1222 COVID-19 vaccine. Points from the study as a whole: Mostly white British, mostly female donors; authors suggested clonal diversity may be underestimated.

Note on this clone: Its cognate antigen is unknown.

The protocol was immunoSEQ multiplex PCR, while the TCRdb copy is restricted to in-frame clones and leaves out a portion. The sample consists of some 200,000 clones, 85% to 95% of them appearing once. Trimming took 7 bases from V and 11 from J; bases not matched to a gene: 14. Germline lookup yields CDR1 MNHEY and CDR2 SVGAGI. The length of the CDR3 is 14 residues. This receptor was obtained from an adult in good health. The material sequenced was peripheral blood, taken on day 0 of MenACWY control vaccination. The genes are TRBV6-5 and TRBJ2-7; 10 bases are a match to TRBD1. DNA of the CDR3: TGTGCCAGCATTAACCGACAGGGGGCGCATAAGAAGTACTTC. Residues: CASINRQGAHKKYF.